Presented here are 21 T cell receptor beta chains from one specimen sequenced in a study of shared clonotypes between healthy human individuals. Libraries were prepared by immunoSEQ multiplex PCR; TCRdb keeps only in-frame clonotypes and omits some of them. This table holds roughly 1,100,000 clones, around 74% found once. Sequencing used memory CD4+ T cells sorted from blood. Indicated subset: CD45RA-negative fraction. These receptors originate from a man between 18 and 35 years old in good health.

This clone has just one count. V and J are TRBV28 and TRBJ2-7; D perhaps matches TRBD2 (6 bases). Per the germline V gene, CDR1 is MDHEN and CDR2 is SYDVKM. Trimming stripped 1 base from V and 7 bases from J, with 14 bases between. The CDR3 loop spans 14 amino acids. The CDR3 DNA is TGTGCCAGCAGTTTATTAGGAGGGGCGGAGGAGCAGTACTTC. This sequence encodes CASSLLGGAEEQYF.

V and J are TRBV7-9 and TRBJ1-2, with D perhaps TRBD1 (5 bases). V was clipped by 5 bases and J by 8 bases, with 18 bases between them. This CDR3 region has 14 residues. Germline CDR1 and CDR2: SEHNR and FQNEAQ (reference sequence). The CDR3 is CASSRTEGARGYTF. CDR3 coding DNA: TGTGCCAGCAGCAGAACGGAAGGGGCACGGGGCTACACCTTC.

The V gene is TRBV6-1, the J gene TRBJ2-5; no clear D. Between the trimmed V and J ends, which lost 5 bases and 3 bases, there was a span of 10 bases. The CDR3 totals 13 residues. Germline-derived CDR1 and CDR2 are MNHNS and SASEGT. The CDR3 DNA sequence: TGTGCCAGCAGTTCAGGCCTTAAAGAGACCCAGTACTTC. Amino acids: CASSSGLKETQYF.

In this sample, this clone turned up a few times. This chain joins TRBV2 and TRBJ2-1, with D hard to call. Trimming took off 4 bases at V and 15 bases at J, with 16 bases between the two ends. This CDR3 region has 12 residues. CDR1 is SNHLY, CDR2 FYNNEI, per germline. The CDR3, as DNA: TGTGCCAGCAGTGTAAACGTCGGACGTGGGTTCTTC. It encodes CASSVNVGRGFF.

The chain has TRBV27 and TRBJ1-2; D gene ambiguous. The V and J ends lost 5 bases and 7 bases respectively, with 17 bases between them. Per the germline V gene, CDR1 is MNHEY and CDR2 is SMNVEV (reference sequence). The CDR3 has 14 amino acids. The CDR3 region is CASSPQSGLGGYTF. Written as DNA, the CDR3 is TGTGCCAGCAGTCCTCAATCGGGATTGGGTGGCTACACCTTC.

V usage is TRBV7-2 and J usage is TRBJ1-2, with D hard to call. Germline CDR1 is SGHTA and CDR2 is FQGNSA. The length of the CDR3 is 15 residues. With 1 base removed from V and 4 bases from J, the gap between germline ends came to 13 bases. CDR3 sequence: CASSLEMGISYGYTF. CDR3 in DNA: TGTGCCAGCAGCTTAGAGATGGGGATTTCCTATGGCTACACCTTC.

This clone turned up a few times. The chain joins TRBV10-3 to TRBJ1-1, with D uncertain. There are 14 residues in the CDR3. Germline-derived CDR1 and CDR2 are ENHRY and SYGVKD. V was shortened by 3 bases and J by 1 base, with 9 bases between the two germline ends. CDR3 in DNA: TGTGCCATCAGTGACAGCCAGAAGAACACTGAAGCTTTCTTT. The encoded protein is CAISDSQKNTEAFF.

This chain uses TRBV5-1 with TRBJ1-6; TRBD1 matches at 7 bases. V trimming: 4 bases; J trimming: 7 bases; junction bases outside the gene matches: 8. The CDR3 contains 15 residues. The V gene's germline CDR1 is SGHRS and CDR2 YFSETQ. CDR3 residues: CASSQAATGNSPLHF. In DNA, the CDR3 is TGCGCCAGCAGCCAAGCCGCGACAGGGAATTCACCCCTCCACTTT.

For this clone: This specimen includes other DNA sequences encoding the same CDR3. The chain employs TRBV2 and TRBJ2-2; tentative D call: TRBD1 (6 bases). This CDR3 spans 13 amino acids. V lost 6 bases and J lost 1, with 6 bases in between. From germline, CDR1 is SNHLY and CDR2 FYNNEI. The DNA of the CDR3 is TGTGCCAGCAGCAGGGGGAACACCGGGGAGCTGTTTTTT. Amino acid sequence: CASSRGNTGELFF.

The V and J genes are TRBV6-5 and TRBJ2-5; 8 nucleotides line up with TRBD2. Germline V CDR1 and CDR2: MNHEY, SVGAGI. CDR3 length: 15 amino acids. V trimming: 5 bases; J trimming: 3 bases; junction bases outside the gene matches: 8. CDR3 residues: CASSRKRGGEETQYF. In DNA form, the CDR3 reads TGTGCCAGCAGTAGAAAACGGGGGGGAGAAGAGACCCAGTACTTC.

This chain joins TRBV30 and TRBJ2-7; D gene ambiguous. CDR3 length: 12 amino acids. Germline CDR1 GTSNPN, CDR2 SVGIG (reference sequence). V was shortened by 1 base and J by 6 bases, with 10 bases between the two germline ends. The CDR3, as DNA: TGTGCCTGGAGTGCCGCAATTTCCGAGCAGTACTTC. This codes for CAWSAAISEQYF. The full variable domain, its missing parts supplied by reference TRBV30 and TRBJ2-7, is SQTIHQWPATLVQPVGSPLSLECTVEGTSNPNLYWYRQAAGRGLQLLFYSVGIGQISSEVPQNLSASRPQDRQFILSSKKLLLSDSGFYLCAWSAAISEQYFGPGTRLTVT.

This clone was counted a few times. The rearrangement links TRBV28 to TRBJ1-2; 9 bases agree with TRBD1. V dropped 4 bases and J dropped 7; count of bases not matched to a gene: 7. This CDR3 is built from 14 residues. Looked up from germline, CDR1 is MDHEN and CDR2 is SYDVKM. The CDR3 bases are TGTGCCAGCAGTTCGGGACAGGGAGTGGGTGGCTACACCTTC. Protein: CASSSGQGVGGYTF.

The rearrangement joins TRBV10-2 to TRBJ2-1; TRBD2 agrees at 7 bases. V lost 0 bases, J lost 10 bases, and 6 bases stayed unmatched. Germline assignment: CDR1 WSHSY and CDR2 SAAADI. The length of the CDR3 is 14 residues. As DNA, the CDR3 is TGCGCCAGCAGTGAGTCTAAGCGGGAAGGGGAGCAGTTCTTC. Its protein is CASSESKREGEQFF.

In DNA form, the CDR3 reads TGTGCCAGCAGTGAGGGGTTTCAGGGACAGCCCCAGCATTTT. Translating gives CASSEGFQGQPQHF. V gene TRBV2 combines with J gene TRBJ1-5; D may be TRBD1 (5 bases). The CDR3 runs 14 residues. V lost 3 bases, J lost 7 bases, and 13 bases lay in between. CDR1 and CDR2 (germline): SNHLY, FYNNEI.

A single count supports this clone. The CDR3 reads CASKLFHYNEQFF. Written as DNA, the CDR3 is TGCGCCAGCAAACTATTCCACTACAATGAGCAGTTCTTC. V and J are TRBV10-1 and TRBJ2-1; no clear D. CDR1 is WNHNN, CDR2 SYGVQD, per germline (reference sequence). V gave up 7 bases and J gave up 3 bases, with 10 bases separating them. CDR3 length equals 13 residues.

Details on this clone: Within the sample, other DNA sequences also encode this same CDR3. The J gene is TRBJ1-1, the V gene TRBV20-1; no clear D. The CDR3 contains 11 residues. V dropped 7 bases and J dropped 1 base, with 7 bases sitting between them. In germline, CDR1 is DFQATT, CDR2 SNEGSKA (reference sequence). Here the CDR3 DNA reads TGCAGTGGGCGAGCGAACACTGAAGCTTTCTTT. It translates to CSGRANTEAFF.

The CDR3 region has the DNA TGTGCCAGCAGCTCGTACGGACTAGCGGGAATCCAAGAGACCCAGTACTTC. It encodes CASSSYGLAGIQETQYF. The chain joins TRBV7-9 to TRBJ2-5, with 12 bases aligning to TRBD2. The CDR3 contains 17 residues. In germline, CDR1 is SEHNR, CDR2 FQNEAQ (reference sequence). J gave up 1 base and V 4 bases, and 7 bases lay outside the gene matches.

This sequence joins TRBV6-1 and TRBJ2-5; D is perhaps TRBD1 (6 bases). The germline gives CDR1 MNHNS, CDR2 SASEGT. The CDR3 runs to 13 residues. V gave up 6 bases and J gave up 4 bases, with 12 bases separating them. CDR3 DNA sequence: TGTGCCAGCAGCTTTACAGGGCGAGAGACCCAGTACTTC. Translated, it gives CASSFTGRETQYF.

V gene TRBV20-1 combines with J gene TRBJ1-1, with D uncertain. V lost 4 bases and J lost 11, with 11 bases in between. The CDR3 contains 10 residues. Germline lookup yields CDR1 DFQATT and CDR2 SNEGSKA (reference sequence). The CDR3 spells CSATPTDAFF. The CDR3 DNA reads as TGCAGTGCTACCCCTACCGACGCTTTCTTT.

V gene TRBV6-1 combines with J gene TRBJ2-7; D is unclear. Germline CDR1 reads MNHNS; CDR2 reads SASEGT. The CDR3 totals 13 residues. V gave up 2 bases and J gave up 10 bases, with 15 bases separating them. CDR3 nucleotides: TGTGCCAGCAGTGAAACTGGCCGATCTCGTCAGTACTTC. The encoded protein is CASSETGRSRQYF.

Details on this clone: Other DNA sequences in the sample encode the same CDR3. The rearrangement uses TRBV5-1 and TRBJ2-3, with 8 bases identical to TRBD2. The CDR3 consists of 14 residues. Looked up from germline, CDR1 is SGHRS and CDR2 is YFSETQ. V shed 4 bases, J shed 1 base, and the junction held 2 bases outside the gene matches. As DNA, the CDR3 is TGCGCCAGCAGCCCGACTAGCGGCACAGATACGCAGTATTTT. Translated: CASSPTSGTDTQYF.